Below, 10 T cell receptor beta chains from the same sample are listed, as sequenced in a study of blood T cell repertoires in COVID-19. Generated by immunoSEQ multiplex PCR, the TCRdb table keeps only in-frame clones and is missing some. This sample has some 360,000 clones; 88% occur once, and the top ten carry approximately 0.93%. Sequencing was performed on PBMCs or T cells enriched from blood (not recorded which). The receptors were sampled from a woman aged 25 to 45 who had been exposed to COVID-19.

This clone has more than one count but fewer than ten. The chain is built from TRBV29-1 and TRBJ1-2; the match to TRBD1 covers 8 bases. CDR1 and CDR2 (germline): SQVTM, ANQGSEA. There are 13 residues in the CDR3. The V segment lost 7 bases and the J segment 2 bases; nucleotides outside the gene matches: 6. Here the CDR3 DNA reads TGCAGCGCTAGTCCAGGGGGCAACTATGGCTACACCTTC. It encodes CSASPGGNYGYTF.

The chain recombines TRBV7-9 with TRBJ2-7; 8 nucleotides align to TRBD1. The CDR3 spans 16 residues. The J segment lost 3 bases and the V segment lost 0 bases, leaving 7 bases of the junction unmatched. Germline loops: CDR1 SEHNR, CDR2 FQNEAQ (reference sequence). Here the CDR3 DNA reads TGTGCCAGCAGCTTAGCGCGGGGACAGGTGTTCTACGAGCAGTACTTC. As protein: CASSLARGQVFYEQYF.

This sequence joins TRBV15 and TRBJ2-1; the match to TRBD2 covers 11 bases. Germline V gene data show CDR1 as LNHNV and CDR2 as YYDKDF (reference sequence). The CDR3 extends over 14 amino acids. V lost 8 bases to trimming and J lost 6 bases; unmatched junction nucleotides: 6. The CDR3 protein is CATGELAGVNEQFF. CDR3 in DNA: TGTGCCACCGGGGAACTAGCGGGAGTCAATGAGCAGTTCTTC.

As to this clone: The sample carries other DNA sequences with the same CDR3. The rearrangement uses TRBV5-1 and TRBJ1-3; D gene unclear. Germline loops: CDR1 SGHRS, CDR2 YFSETQ. Trimming removed 0 bases from V and 4 bases from J, with 8 bases in between. The CDR3 totals 14 residues. CDR3 nucleotide sequence: TGCGCCAGCAGCTTGGGCGGCGGAGGAAACACCATATATTTT. Encoded protein: CASSLGGGGNTIYF.

The chain has TRBV10-3 and TRBJ2-6; 7 bases are shared with TRBD1. Germline V gene sequence: CDR1 ENHRY, CDR2 SYGVKD. The V gene end was trimmed by 6 bases and the J gene end by 1 base; junction bases not matched to a gene: 18. The CDR3 covers 20 residues. CDR3 in amino acids: CAISSNPGQLAPSGANVLTF. CDR3 in DNA: TGTGCCATCAGCTCCAACCCGGGACAGCTTGCTCCTTCTGGGGCCAACGTCCTGACTTTC.

Only one count was recorded for this clone. V usage is TRBV28 and J usage is TRBJ1-2; no clear D. Germline V gene sequence: CDR1 MDHEN, CDR2 SYDVKM. The CDR3 extends over 13 amino acids. V lost 4 bases and J lost 8, with 14 bases in between. The CDR3 region has the DNA TGTGCCAGCAGTTCACCAATTTCGAGGGGCTACACCTTC. This encodes CASSSPISRGYTF.

This clone occurred once. The chain couples TRBV4-2 to TRBJ2-5; 7 bases are a match to TRBD1. The germline gives CDR1 LGHNA, CDR2 YNFKEQ. The CDR3 loop spans 17 amino acids. Germline trimming cut 0 bases from V and 2 bases from J; bases unmatched to any gene: 9. The CDR3 DNA reads TGTGCCAGCAGCCAAGATGAGGACGGGACAGTTCAAGAGACCCAGTACTTC. It encodes CASSQDEDGTVQETQYF.

This clone showed up just once. This chain uses TRBV20-1 with TRBJ2-3; maybe TRBD1 (5 bases). This CDR3 has 11 residues. V was trimmed by 1 base and J by 10 bases, leaving 9 bases between them. The germline gives CDR1 DFQATT, CDR2 SNEGSKA (reference sequence). The CDR3 DNA sequence: TGCAGTGCTAGAGCTATACAGGCGCAGTATTTT. It codes for CSARAIQAQYF.

The rearrangement links TRBV13 to TRBJ1-3; D gene unclear. The germline V gene encodes CDR1 PRHDT and CDR2 FYEKMQ (reference sequence). The CDR3 has 12 residues. With 6 bases removed from V and 4 bases from J, the gap between germline ends came to 7 bases. CDR3 bases: TGTGCCAGCAGGCCCGGGGGAAACACCATATATTTT. Translating gives CASRPGGNTIYF.

The chain couples TRBV5-1 to TRBJ2-7; 12 bases align to TRBD1. Germline V lookup: CDR1 SGHRS, CDR2 YFSETQ. V gave up 0 bases and J gave up 4 bases; unmatched junction bases: 2. CDR3 size: 15 residues. CDR3 residues: CASSLGDRGLYEQYF. CDR3 coding DNA: TGCGCCAGCAGCTTGGGGGACAGGGGGCTTTACGAGCAGTACTTC. The full variable domain, its missing parts supplied by reference TRBV5-1 and TRBJ2-7, is KAGVTQTPRYLIKTRGQQVTLSCSPISGHRSVSWYQQTPGQGLQFLFEYFSETQRNKGNFPGRFSGRQFSNSRSEMNVSTLELGDSALYLCASSLGDRGLYEQYFGPGTRLTVT.